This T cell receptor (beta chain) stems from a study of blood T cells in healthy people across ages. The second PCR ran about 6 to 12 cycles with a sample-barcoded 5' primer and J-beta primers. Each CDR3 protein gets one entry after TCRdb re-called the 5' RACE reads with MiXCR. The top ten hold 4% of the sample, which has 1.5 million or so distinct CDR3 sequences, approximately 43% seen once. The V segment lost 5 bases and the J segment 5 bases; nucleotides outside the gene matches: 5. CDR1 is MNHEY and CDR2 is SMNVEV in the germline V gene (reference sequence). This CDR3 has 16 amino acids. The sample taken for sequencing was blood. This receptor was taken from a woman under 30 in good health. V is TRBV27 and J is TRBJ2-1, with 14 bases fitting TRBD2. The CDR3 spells CASSQGTSGRHNEQFF. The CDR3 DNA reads TGTGCCAGCAGTCAAGGGACTAGCGGGAGACACAATGAGCAGTTCTTC.